These T cell receptor beta chains were read from a single sample in a study of T cell repertoires in cytomegalovirus infection. TCRdb re-called the reads with MiXCR, one entry per CDR3 protein. The sample shows about 830,000 distinct CDR3 sequences, approximately 29% of them seen only once. The antigens for these receptors are not known. The specimen comprised cultured CD8+ T cells from PBMCs, sampled from culture after CMV antigen stimulation. These receptors were taken from a human donor in good health (CMV status not recorded). Some clones in this sample may be carry-over from other donors' samples. CDR3s include the opening cysteine and the closing phenylalanine or tryptophan. D genes are given only for firm matches. Size is stated for part of the rows, as once, few or many counts, or as a class when the clone is expanded.

NA TRBJ2-1 few TRBV27 TGTGCCAGCAGTCCCGGGGGGCCTCGACTTTCGGATGAGCAGTTCTTC CASSPGGPRLSDEQFF
NA TRBJ1-5 many TRBV7-2 TGTGCCAGCAGCCCGGTGGGGGGAAATCAGCCCCAGCATTTT CASSPVGGNQPQHF
NA TRBJ1-1 many TRBV7-2 TGTGCCAGCAGCGTACTTAGGGGGGTGGGCACTGAAGCTTTCTTT CASSVLRGVGTEAFF
NA TRBJ1-5 few TRBV2 TGTGCCAGCAGTGGATGGGAGACCCGCAATCAGCCCCAGCATTTT CASSGWETRNQPQHF
TRBD2 TRBJ2-5 NA TRBV14 TGTGCCAGCAGCCACTGGACTACTAGCGGGGGGGCAGAGACCCAGTACTTC CASSHWTTSGGAETQYF
TRBD1 TRBJ1-4 NA TRBV27 TGTGCCAGCAGATATACAGGGGGCGCTCCTAATGAAAAACTGTTTTTT CASRYTGGAPNEKLFF
TRBD1 TRBJ2-5 few TRBV6-8 TGTGCCGGGACAGGGAACCAAGAGACCCAGTACTTC CAGTGNQETQYF
TRBD1 TRBJ1-2 NA TRBV9 TGTGCCAGCAGCCTCCGGGACAGGTTCGGCTACACCTTC CASSLRDRFGYTF
TRBD2 TRBJ2-1 few TRBV7-6 TGTGCCAGCAGCTTCGGTAGCGGGGTTAATGAGCAGTTCTTC CASSFGSGVNEQFF
TRBD1 TRBJ1-6 NA TRBV7-6 TGTGCCAGCAGTCATTTACAGGGGGACGCGAATTCACCCCTCCACTTT CASSHLQGDANSPLHF
NA TRBJ2-3 few TRBV19 TGTGCCAGTAGTGTGGGACCCGTGGCTACGCAGTATTTT CASSVGPVATQYF
NA TRBJ1-5 NA TRBV10-3 TGTGCCAGCGAGGGGACGGATAGCAATCAGCCCCAGCATTTT CASEGTDSNQPQHF
TRBD1 TRBJ1-2 NA TRBV7-6 TGTGCCAGCAGCTCAGGGGGCCCGGGGACCTATGGCTACACCTTC CASSSGGPGTYGYTF
NA TRBJ1-2 NA TRBV6-1 TGTGCCAGCAGTCCCCGGTCAAGGGGAGACTATGGCTACACCTTC CASSPRSRGDYGYTF
NA TRBJ1-5 many TRBV27 TGTGCCAGCAGCCCTGGACAGTATAATCAGCCCCAGCATTTT CASSPGQYNQPQHF
NA TRBJ1-5 once TRBV24-1 TGTGCCACCAGTGACCGAGATCAGCCCCAGCATTTT CATSDRDQPQHF
TRBD2 TRBJ2-5 few TRBV6-1 TGTGCCAGCAGAGGACCGGGACTAGAAGAGACCCAGTACTTC CASRGPGLEETQYF
NA TRBJ2-1 NA TRBV19 TGTGCCAGTAGTATAAGAGTAGATGAGCAGTTCTTC CASSIRVDEQFF
NA TRBJ2-7 NA TRBV13 TGTGCCAGCAGCTTAACTTCCGCCAGGAGCTCCTACGAGCAGTACTTC CASSLTSARSSYEQYF
NA TRBJ1-2 NA TRBV19 TGTGCCAGTAGTTCCGGGCCACCACGGAACTACACCTTC CASSSGPPRNYTF
NA TRBJ2-2 NA TRBV4-3 TGCGACAGCAGCCAAGATGCAGGGAATGTGGCCGGGGAGCTGTTTTTT CDSSQDAGNVAGELFF
TRBD1 TRBJ1-1 NA TRBV7-2 TGTGCCAGCAGCAAGACAGGGGTCACTGAAGCTTTCTTT CASSKTGVTEAFF
NA TRBJ1-1 NA TRBV19 TGTGCCAGTAGTATTGGCCTCAGGAACACTGAAGCTTTCTTT CASSIGLRNTEAFF
NA TRBJ2-5 NA TRBV27 TGTGCCAGCAGTTTAAACCCCCAGGGTCCCCAAGAGACCCAGTACTTC CASSLNPQGPQETQYF
TRBD1 TRBJ1-1 few TRBV10-3 TGTGCCATCAGAGGGACAGGGGGCGGTCGGGACACTGAAGCTTTCTTT CAIRGTGGGRDTEAFF
TRBD2 TRBJ2-1 NA TRBV6-6 TGTGCCAGCACCAACGGGAGGGAGCCCCACAATGAGCAGTTCTTC CASTNGREPHNEQFF
NA TRBJ2-7 few TRBV6-2/TRBV6-3 TGTGCCAGCAGTTACACCGAACACCACGAGCAGTACTTC CASSYTEHHEQYF
NA TRBJ1-1 few TRBV5-6 TGTGCCAGCAGCCTATGGACGGCAGGGCCCTACCGAAAGCTGAACACTGAAGCTTTCTTT CASSLWTAGPYRKLNTEAFF
NA TRBJ2-5 NA TRBV28 TGTGCCAGCAGTTTAAATCAGGGAGGAGAGACCCAGTACTTC CASSLNQGGETQYF